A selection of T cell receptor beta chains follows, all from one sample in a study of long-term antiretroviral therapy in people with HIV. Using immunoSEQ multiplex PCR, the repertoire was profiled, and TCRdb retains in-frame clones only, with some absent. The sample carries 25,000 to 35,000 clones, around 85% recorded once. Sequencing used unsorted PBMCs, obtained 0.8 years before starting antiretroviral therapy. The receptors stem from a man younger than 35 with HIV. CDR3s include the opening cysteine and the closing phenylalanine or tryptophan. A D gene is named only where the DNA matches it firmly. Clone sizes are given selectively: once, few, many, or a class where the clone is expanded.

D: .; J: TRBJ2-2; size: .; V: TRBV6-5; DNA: TGTGCCAGCAGTTACGTCAACACCGGGGAGCTGTTTTTT; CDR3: CASSYVNTGELFF
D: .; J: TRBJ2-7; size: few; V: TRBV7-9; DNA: TGTGCCAGCAGCTTAGCAGTGTCGATCGAGCAGTACTTC; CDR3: CASSLAVSIEQYF
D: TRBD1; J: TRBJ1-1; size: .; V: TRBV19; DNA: TGTGCCAGTAGGGGGACAGGGACGAACACTGAAGCTTTCTTT; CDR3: CASRGTGTNTEAFF
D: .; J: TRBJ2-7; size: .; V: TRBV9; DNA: TGTGCCAGCAGCGCCCCGAGAGGCGAGCAGTACTTC; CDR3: CASSAPRGEQYF
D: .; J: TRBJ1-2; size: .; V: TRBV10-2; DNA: TGCGCCAGCAGTGAGTCGCTCGGCTATGGCTACACCTTC; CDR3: CASSESLGYGYTF
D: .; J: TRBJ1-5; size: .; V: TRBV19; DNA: TGTGCCAGTACCCCTGAGCCGCTGTATCAGCCCCAGCATTTT; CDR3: CASTPEPLYQPQHF
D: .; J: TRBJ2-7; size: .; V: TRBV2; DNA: TGTGCCAGCAGTGAACTGGGGGAAGCCTCGCGCGAGCAGTACTTC; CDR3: CASSELGEASREQYF
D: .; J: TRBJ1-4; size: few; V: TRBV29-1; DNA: TGCAGCGTTGGGGGTGGCGCAACTAATGAAAAACTGTTTTTT; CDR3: CSVGGGATNEKLFF
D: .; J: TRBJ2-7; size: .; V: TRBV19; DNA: TGTGCCAGTAGACCTCCGGGCCCGGGGCTCGAGCAGTACTTC; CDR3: CASRPPGPGLEQYF
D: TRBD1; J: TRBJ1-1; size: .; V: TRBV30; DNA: TGTGCCTGGGAGGGACAGGGGAACACTGAAGCTTTCTTT; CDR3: CAWEGQGNTEAFF
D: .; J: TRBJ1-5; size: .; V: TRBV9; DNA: TGTGCCAGCAGCGTCTCCAGGACGGATCAGCCCCAGCATTTT; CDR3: CASSVSRTDQPQHF
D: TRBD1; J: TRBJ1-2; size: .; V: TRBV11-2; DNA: TGTGCCAGCAGTGCCGACAGGGCCGGCTACACCTTC; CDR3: CASSADRAGYTF
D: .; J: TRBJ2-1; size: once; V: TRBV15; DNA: TGTGCCACCGCCGGGACAAGGTACAATGAGCAGTTCTTC; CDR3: CATAGTRYNEQFF
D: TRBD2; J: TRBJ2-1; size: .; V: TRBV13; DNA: TGTGCCAGCAGCCCGGTCCGGGACTACGACAATGAGCAGTTCTTC; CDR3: CASSPVRDYDNEQFF
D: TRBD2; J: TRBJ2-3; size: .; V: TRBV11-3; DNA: TGTGCCAGCAGCTTAGGGGGACTAGCGGACGATACGCAGTATTTT; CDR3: CASSLGGLADDTQYF
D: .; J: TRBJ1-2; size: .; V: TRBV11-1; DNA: TGTGCCAGCAGCCCCCCGGGCGGCCCCGGATCCTATGGCTACACCTTC; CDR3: CASSPPGGPGSYGYTF
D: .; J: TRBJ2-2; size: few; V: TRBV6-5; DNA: TGTGCCAGCAGTGGTTCGCTATACACCGGGGAGCTGTTTTTT; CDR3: CASSGSLYTGELFF
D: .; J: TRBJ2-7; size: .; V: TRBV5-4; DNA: TGTGCCAGCAGTTTCGGGGACGAGCAGTACTTC; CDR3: CASSFGDEQYF
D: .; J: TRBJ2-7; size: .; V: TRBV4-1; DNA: TGCGCCAGCAGCTCCCGCGCCGACGGGAGCTCCTACGAGCAGTACTTC; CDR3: CASSSRADGSSYEQYF
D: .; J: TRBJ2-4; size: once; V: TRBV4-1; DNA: TGCGCCAGCAGCCAAGAGTCGAGGGTCGTCAAAAACATTCAGTACTTC; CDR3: CASSQESRVVKNIQYF
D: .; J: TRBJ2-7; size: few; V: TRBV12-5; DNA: TGTGCTAGTGGTTTGGTCGGTCCTACTAACTACGAGCAGTACTTC; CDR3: CASGLVGPTNYEQYF
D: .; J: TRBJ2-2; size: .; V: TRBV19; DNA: TGTGCCAGTAGTTCCCGGTGGACCGGGGAGCTGTTTTTT; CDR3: CASSSRWTGELFF
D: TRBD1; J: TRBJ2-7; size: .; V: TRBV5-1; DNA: TGCGCCAGCAGCTTGCTAGGGGGCTTCTCCTACGAGCAGTACTTC; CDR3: CASSLLGGFSYEQYF
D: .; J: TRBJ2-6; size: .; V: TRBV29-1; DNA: TGCAGCGTTCAAAGTACCTCAAGTACCGGGGCCAACGTCCTGACTTTC; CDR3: CSVQSTSSTGANVLTF
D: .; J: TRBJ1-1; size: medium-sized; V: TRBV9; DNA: TGTGCCAGCAGCGTAGAGGCGGGCAGAAACACTGAAGCTTTCTTT; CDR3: CASSVEAGRNTEAFF
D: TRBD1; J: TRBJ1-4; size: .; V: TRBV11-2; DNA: TGTGCCAGCAGCTTAGAACGGTACAGGGGGAGTGAGAAACTGTTTTTT; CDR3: CASSLERYRGSEKLFF
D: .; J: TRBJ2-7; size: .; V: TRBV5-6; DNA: TGTGCCAGCAGCTTGGGGGGACTCCCCTACGAGCAGTACTTC; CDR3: CASSLGGLPYEQYF
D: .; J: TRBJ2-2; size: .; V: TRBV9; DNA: TGTGCCAGCAGCGTAAGACAGACCACCGGGGAGCTGTTTTTT; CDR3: CASSVRQTTGELFF
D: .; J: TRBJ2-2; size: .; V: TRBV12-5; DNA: TGTGCTAGTGGTTTGTCCCGGGGGTCCCAAAGGGCCGGGGAGCTGTTTTTT; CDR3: CASGLSRGSQRAGELFF
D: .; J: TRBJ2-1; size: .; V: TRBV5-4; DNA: TGTGCCAGCAGCGGCGGACGGACCGGGTATGAGCAGTTCTTC; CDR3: CASSGGRTGYEQFF
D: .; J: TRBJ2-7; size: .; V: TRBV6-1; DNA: TGTGCCAGCTCATGGACAATCCGCCCCTACGAGCAGTACTTC; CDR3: CASSWTIRPYEQYF
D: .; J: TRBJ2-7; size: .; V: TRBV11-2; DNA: TGTGCCAGCAGCCTAGGGTTAAGGATCCACGAGCAGTACTTC; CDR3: CASSLGLRIHEQYF
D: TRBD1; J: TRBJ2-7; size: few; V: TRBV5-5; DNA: TGTGCCAGCAGCCCCCCACAGGGGAATCTTGATGGTGAGGCCTACGAGCAGTACTTC; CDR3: CASSPPQGNLDGEAYEQYF
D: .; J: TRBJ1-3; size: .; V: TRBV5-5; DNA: TGTGCCAGCAGCTCCGGGGCAGGGGAAGGCTCTGGAAACACCATATATTTT; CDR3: CASSSGAGEGSGNTIYF
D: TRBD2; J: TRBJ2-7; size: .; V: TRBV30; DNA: TGTGCCGTGAGCGGGAGGGTGAACGAGCAGTACTTC; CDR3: CAVSGRVNEQYF
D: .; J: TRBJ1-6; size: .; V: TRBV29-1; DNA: TGCAGCGTTGATGGGTCCGAAGATTCACCCCTCCACTTT; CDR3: CSVDGSEDSPLHF
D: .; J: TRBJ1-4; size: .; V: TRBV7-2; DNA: TGTGCCAGCAGCTTAGCACAGGGAAAAAAACTGTTTTTT; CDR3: CASSLAQGKKLFF
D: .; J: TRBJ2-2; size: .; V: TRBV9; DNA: TGTGCCAGCAGCGTAGAGGCCGGGACCGGGGAGCTGTTTTTT; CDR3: CASSVEAGTGELFF
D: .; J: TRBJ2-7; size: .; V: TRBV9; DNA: TGTGCCAGCAGCGTTGGGCCGGGAACATCCTACGAGCAGTACTTC; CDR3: CASSVGPGTSYEQYF
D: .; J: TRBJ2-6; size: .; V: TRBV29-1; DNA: TGCAGCGTCTGGGCCTTTTCCTCTGGGGCCAACGTCCTGACTTTC; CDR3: CSVWAFSSGANVLTF
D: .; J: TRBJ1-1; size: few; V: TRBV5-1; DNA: TGCGCCAGCAGCCGGTGGGAGAGTACTGAAGCTTTCTTT; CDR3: CASSRWESTEAFF
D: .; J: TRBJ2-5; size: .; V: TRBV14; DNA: TGTGCCAGCAGCCAAACAGCAATCGGACAGACCCTTGAACAAGAGACCCAGTACTTC; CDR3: CASSQTAIGQTLEQETQYF
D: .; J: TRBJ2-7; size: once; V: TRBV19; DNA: TGTGCCAGTAGTATGCCCGGGCGCTTGGTCGAGCAGTACTTC; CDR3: CASSMPGRLVEQYF
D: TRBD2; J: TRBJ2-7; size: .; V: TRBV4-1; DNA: TGCGCCAGCAGCCAAGATATATCGGGGGGGGCTCTCGACGAGCAGTACTTC; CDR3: CASSQDISGGALDEQYF
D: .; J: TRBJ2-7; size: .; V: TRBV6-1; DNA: TGTGCCAGCAGTTCAGGGGTTCGGGAGCAGTACTTC; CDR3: CASSSGVREQYF
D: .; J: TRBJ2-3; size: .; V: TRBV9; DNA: TGTGCCAGCAGCGCCACTATAACACTTGGAGATACGCAGTATTTT; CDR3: CASSATITLGDTQYF
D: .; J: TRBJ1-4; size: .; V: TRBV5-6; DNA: TGTGCCAGCAGCTCCTCGGGACGAAATCTGTTTTTT; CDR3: CASSSSGRNLFF
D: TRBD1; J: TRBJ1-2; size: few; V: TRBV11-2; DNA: TGTGCCAGCGGACAGGGGGGTCGGTATGGCTACACCTTC; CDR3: CASGQGGRYGYTF
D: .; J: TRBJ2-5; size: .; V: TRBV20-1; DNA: TGCAGTGCTAGCGGGCAAGAGACCCAGTACTTC; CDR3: CSASGQETQYF
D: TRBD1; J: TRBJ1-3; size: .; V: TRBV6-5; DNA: TGTGCCAGCAGTTACTCCGGACAGGGGGCTGGAAACACCATATATTTT; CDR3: CASSYSGQGAGNTIYF
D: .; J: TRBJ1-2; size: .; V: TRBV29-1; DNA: TGCAGCGTTGAACAGGTCCAGGAGCTGAACCGCCAAACCTTC; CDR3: CSVEQVQELNRQTF
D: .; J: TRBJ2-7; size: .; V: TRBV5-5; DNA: TGTGCCAGCAGCTTGACAGGGTCCTTGGGCTACGAGCAGTACTTC; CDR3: CASSLTGSLGYEQYF
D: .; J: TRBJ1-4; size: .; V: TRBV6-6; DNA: TGTGCCAGCAGTTATTTAGGGCGTAATGAAAAACTGTTTTTT; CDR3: CASSYLGRNEKLFF
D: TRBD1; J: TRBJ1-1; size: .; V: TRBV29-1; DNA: TGCAGCATTCAGTCAGGGGGACGCCCCCGGGGCACTGAAGCTTTCTTT; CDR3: CSIQSGGRPRGTEAFF
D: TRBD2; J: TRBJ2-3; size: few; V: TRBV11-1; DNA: TGTGCCAGCAGCGGGGGGGGTAGCTTCGGGAGTACGCAGTATTTT; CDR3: CASSGGGSFGSTQYF
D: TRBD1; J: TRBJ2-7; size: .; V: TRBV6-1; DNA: TGTGCCAGCAGGGAAACAGGGGACTACGAGCAGTACTTC; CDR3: CASRETGDYEQYF
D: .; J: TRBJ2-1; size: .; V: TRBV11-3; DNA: TGTGCCAGCAGCGCTACCGGGAACTACAATGAGCAGTTCTTC; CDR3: CASSATGNYNEQFF